Each of the 8 T cell receptor beta chains below was sequenced from the same sample in a study of T cell responses to AZD1222 COVID-19 vaccine. This table comes from immunoSEQ multiplex PCR, and its TCRdb copy is limited to in-frame clones, with some not included. The sample has 75,000 to 100,000 clones; approximately 94% are singletons. This specimen consisted of peripheral blood, obtained on day 0 of AZD1222 vaccination. The receptors shown here come from an adult in good health.

The rearrangement joins TRBV6-2 or TRBV6-3 to TRBJ2-2, with D perhaps TRBD1 (5 bases). V lost 4 bases, J lost 8 bases, and 29 bases lay in between. The CDR3 has 19 residues. Germline V gene sequence: CDR1 MNHEY, CDR2 SVGEGT. CDR3 sequence reads: CASSSSPAMAAGLTGELFF. The CDR3 nucleotides are TGTGCCAGCAGTTCCTCCCCCGCGATGGCCGCAGGGCTTACGGGGGAGCTGTTTTTT.

The chain recombines TRBV2 with TRBJ2-7, with D tentatively TRBD1 (6 bases). CDR3 length: 13 residues. Trimming stripped 5 bases from V and 6 bases from J, with 14 bases between. In germline, CDR1 is SNHLY, CDR2 FYNNEI. CDR3 nucleotides: TGTGCCAGCAGTCAACAACAGGGTTTCGAGCAGTACTTC. Residues: CASSQQQGFEQYF.

The V gene is TRBV4-1, the J gene TRBJ2-7, with D possibly called TRBD1 or TRBD2 (5 bases each). Germline CDR1 reads MGHRA; CDR2 reads YSYEKL. This CDR3 has 14 amino acids. Trimming shortened V by 1 base and J by 3 bases, and 10 bases separated the two germline ends. CDR3: CASSQVGALYEQYF. CDR3 nucleotides: TGCGCCAGCAGCCAAGTCGGGGCCCTCTACGAGCAGTACTTC.

This chain uses TRBV6-5 with TRBJ1-5; D not certain. The CDR3 contains 14 residues. The V end was cut by 4 bases, the J end by 0 bases, with 7 bases between. In germline, CDR1 is MNHEY, CDR2 SVGAGI. The CDR3: CASSSTVSNQPQHF. CDR3 DNA: TGTGCCAGCAGTTCCACGGTTAGCAATCAGCCCCAGCATTTT.

The chain has TRBV28 and TRBJ1-6, with TRBD1 matching 10 bases. V lost 6 bases to trimming and J lost 9 bases; unmatched junction nucleotides: 14. The CDR3 consists of 17 residues. The V gene's germline CDR1 is MDHEN and CDR2 SYDVKM. This chain's CDR3 is CASSFPQDRGSSSPLHF. The CDR3 DNA sequence: TGTGCCAGCAGCTTTCCCCAGGACAGGGGGTCAAGTTCACCCCTCCACTTT. The complete variable domain, with remaining parts taken from reference TRBV28 and TRBJ1-6, reads DVKVTQSSRYLVKRTGEKVFLECVQDMDHENMFWYRQDPGLGLRLIYFSYDVKMKEKGDIPEGYSVSREKKERFSLILESASTNQTSMYLCASSFPQDRGSSSPLHFGNGTRLTVT.

The chain carries TRBV5-4 and TRBJ2-7; 8 bases fit TRBD1. The CDR3 length is 13 residues. V gave up 4 bases and J gave up 3 bases; unmatched junction bases: 3. Germline CDR1 is SGHNT and CDR2 is YYREEE (reference sequence). Here the CDR3 reads CASSPGQDYEQYF. The CDR3 nucleotides are TGTGCCAGCAGCCCGGGACAGGACTACGAGCAGTACTTC.

The gene calls are TRBV30 and TRBJ1-6; unclear D gene. V lost 1 base, J lost 5 bases, and 12 bases lay in between. The CDR3 runs to 15 residues. Germline V gene lookup returns CDR1 GTSNPN and CDR2 SVGIG (reference sequence). Here the CDR3 DNA reads TGTGCCTGGAGTGGATCAGGTTCAAATAATTCACCCCTCCACTTT. Translating gives CAWSGSGSNNSPLHF.

Points on this clone: Other DNA sequences in this sample translate to the same CDR3. The chain joins TRBV18 to TRBJ1-1; unclear D gene. This CDR3 has 15 amino acids. Trimming pared 3 bases from V and 0 bases from J, leaving 11 bases between. Per the germline V gene, CDR1 is KGHSH and CDR2 is LQKENI. CDR3 residues: CASSPLQSMNTEAFF. DNA for the CDR3: TGTGCCAGCTCACCTCTACAGTCCATGAACACTGAAGCTTTCTTT.